A single sample is the source of the 6 T cell receptor beta chains below, sequenced in a study of graft-versus-host responses after intestinal transplantation. TCRdb's table, derived via immunoSEQ multiplex PCR, lists solely in-frame clones and lacks some. The table has fewer than 80,000 clones, roughly 90% seen once. Their antigens remain unidentified. The sample consisted of unstimulated CD8+ T cells sorted from spleen or lymph node cells, taken before transplant. The receptors come from a human donor who was the organ donor for an intestinal transplant.

The chain combines TRBV10-3 with TRBJ2-7; TRBD1 is a possible D gene (7 bases). Germline CDR1 reads ENHRY; CDR2 reads SYGVKD. V was shortened by 4 bases and J by 2 bases, with 15 bases between the two germline ends. The CDR3 sequence is 15 residues long. The CDR3 here is CAISGVRGDTYEQYF. The CDR3 coding sequence is TGTGCCATCAGTGGGGTCAGGGGGGACACCTACGAGCAGTACTTC.

The genes are TRBV4-1 and TRBJ2-1; 10 bases align to TRBD2. CDR1 is MGHRA and CDR2 is YSYEKL in the germline V gene. This CDR3 is 20 amino acids long. V trimming: 3 bases; J trimming: 7 bases; junction bases outside the gene matches: 21. CDR3 sequence: CASSQESILGLAGAYNEQFF. For the CDR3, the DNA is TGCGCCAGCAGCCAGGAATCAATACTAGGCCTAGCGGGAGCTTATAATGAGCAGTTCTTC.

This clone was seen once. V is TRBV6-8 and J is TRBJ1-6; 9 nucleotides line up with TRBD1. The CDR3 is made up of 14 amino acids. After removal of 7 bases from V and 9 bases from J, the junction contained 7 bases not matched to a gene. Germline CDR1 is MNHGY and CDR2 is SAAAGT. CDR3 sequence: CASNRTGEGSPLHF. The CDR3 DNA sequence: TGTGCCAGCAACCGGACAGGGGAGGGTTCACCCCTCCACTTT.

The chain combines TRBV4-1 with TRBJ2-7; TRBD1 matches at 7 bases. Germline CDR1 reads MGHRA; CDR2 reads YSYEKL. CDR3 length: 13 amino acids. Losses at the gene ends were 3 bases for V and 3 bases for J; bases not matched to a gene: 2. CDR3 in amino acids: CASSQGDSYEQYF. Written as DNA, the CDR3 is TGCGCCAGCAGCCAGGGGGACAGCTACGAGCAGTACTTC.

The CDR3 bases are TGCAGTGTCTGGGGCCCAGATACGCAGTATTTT. Its translation: CSVWGPDTQYF. J is TRBJ2-3 and V is TRBV20-1; D possibly corresponds to TRBD1 (5 bases). The germline V gene encodes CDR1 DFQATT and CDR2 SNEGSKA (reference sequence). V was trimmed by 7 bases and J by 4 bases, leaving 9 bases between them. CDR3 length: 11 residues.

Only one count was recorded for this clone. The chain has TRBV4-3 and TRBJ2-3, with D maybe TRBD2 (5 bases). Germline V gene lookup returns CDR1 LGHNA and CDR2 YSLEER. Trimming left V 1 base short and J 1 base short, with 9 bases between. The CDR3 covers 15 residues. The CDR3 coding sequence is TGCGCCAGCAGCCAAGTTGAGGGCGGCACAGATACGCAGTATTTT. Its translation is CASSQVEGGTDTQYF.